This T cell receptor beta chain is from a study of CD4 T cells in relation to SARS-CoV-2 and coronaviruses. As regards this clone: Antigen: not known.

Study outcomes and limitations: In around 63% of donors, memory CD4+ clonotypes crossrecognized SARS-CoV-2 and at least one common cold coronavirus spike.

Repertoires were generated with immunoSEQ multiplex PCR, while TCRdb's copy carries only in-frame clones and drops some. The sample yields tens of thousands of clones, 80% to 90% seen once. CDR1 is ENHRY and CDR2 is SYGVKD in the germline V gene. The CDR3 is 14 amino acids. V lost 5 bases to trimming and J lost 6 bases, with 16 bases between them. Sequencing input: memory CD4+ T cells from PBMCs. The receptor's source is an adult with COVID-19. The V and J genes are TRBV10-3 and TRBJ2-5; D assignment may be TRBD1 or TRBD2 (6 bases each). The CDR3 DNA sequence: TGTGCCATCAGTACCCTTGGGGGGCAAAAGACCCAGTACTTC. As protein: CAISTLGGQKTQYF.